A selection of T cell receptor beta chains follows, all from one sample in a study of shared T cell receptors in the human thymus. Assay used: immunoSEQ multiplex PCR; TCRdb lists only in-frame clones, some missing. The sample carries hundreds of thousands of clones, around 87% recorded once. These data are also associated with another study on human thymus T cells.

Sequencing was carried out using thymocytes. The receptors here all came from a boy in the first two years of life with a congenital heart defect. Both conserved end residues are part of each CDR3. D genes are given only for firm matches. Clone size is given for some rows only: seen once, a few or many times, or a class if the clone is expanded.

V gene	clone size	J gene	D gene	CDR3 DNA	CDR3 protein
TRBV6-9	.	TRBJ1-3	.	TGTGCCAGCAACTTTCAGGGGACTGGAAACACCATATATTTT	CASNFQGTGNTIYF
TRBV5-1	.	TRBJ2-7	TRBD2	TGCGCCAGCAGCTTGCGGCTAGCGGGTTTCTTGGGGGGAGAGCAGTACTTC	CASSLRLAGFLGGEQYF
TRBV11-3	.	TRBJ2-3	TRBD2	TGTGCCAGCAGCTTAGGGGGGACTACCCTTGAGGATACGCAGTATTTT	CASSLGGTTLEDTQYF
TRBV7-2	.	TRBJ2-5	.	TGTGCCAGCAGCCGTTGTCATTCAGGAAGGGAGACCCAGTACTTC	CASSRCHSGRETQYF
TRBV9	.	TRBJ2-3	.	TGTGCCAGCAGCGTGGGGAGAATAGGAGTCGTGGATACGCAGTATTTT	CASSVGRIGVVDTQYF
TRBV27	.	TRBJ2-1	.	TGTGCCAGCAGTGGCCCAGGAATGCAGTTCTTC	CASSGPGMQFF
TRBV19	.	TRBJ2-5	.	TGTGCCAGTAGTGTCCAGGGTGGCGAGACCCAGTACTTC	CASSVQGGETQYF
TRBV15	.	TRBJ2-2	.	TGTGCCACCAGCAGAGATCAGGGGCACGGGACCGGGGAGCTGTTTTTT	CATSRDQGHGTGELFF
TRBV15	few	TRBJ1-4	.	TGTGCCACCAGCAGGGGCGCCCCGGGCTCGGAGGACTTTCATGAAAAACTGTTTTTT	CATSRGAPGSEDFHEKLFF
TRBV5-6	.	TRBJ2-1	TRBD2	TGTGCCAGCAGCTGGGCGGGACTAGCGGGAGGATTGTCCTACAATGAGCAGTTCTTC	CASSWAGLAGGLSYNEQFF
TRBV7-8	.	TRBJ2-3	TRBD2	TGTGCCAGCAGCTTTGGGACTTACGAACCGACTAGCATCACAGATACGCAGTATTTT	CASSFGTYEPTSITDTQYF
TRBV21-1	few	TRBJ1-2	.	TGTGCCAGCAGCATCCTGGACAGGGGGCAATGTTACTATGGCTACACCTTC	CASSILDRGQCYYGYTF
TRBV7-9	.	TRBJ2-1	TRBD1	TGTGCCAGCAGCACGCAGGGGGATCCTGGCAATGAGCAGTTCTTC	CASSTQGDPGNEQFF
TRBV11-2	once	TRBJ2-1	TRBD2	TGTGCCAGCAGCTTAGATACGGACGGGAGGGCCCCCTTAAATGAGCAGTTCTTC	CASSLDTDGRAPLNEQFF
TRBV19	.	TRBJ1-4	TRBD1	TGTGCCAGTAGTATCTGGACCGGGACAGGGGCGGAAAGTAATGAAAAACTGTTTTTT	CASSIWTGTGAESNEKLFF
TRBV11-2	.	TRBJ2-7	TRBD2	TGTGCCAGCAGCACCACCCCAGCGGGAGAGGGATACGAGCAGTACTTC	CASSTTPAGEGYEQYF
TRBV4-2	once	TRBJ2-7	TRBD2	TGTGCCAGCAGCCAAGATTGGCTAGCGGGAGACCACGAGCAGTACTTC	CASSQDWLAGDHEQYF
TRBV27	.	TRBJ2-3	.	TGTGCCAGCAGTTTGTGTCCCACTCGGAGCACAGATACGCAGTATTTT	CASSLCPTRSTDTQYF
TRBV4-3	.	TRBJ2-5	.	TGCGCCAGCAGCCTTACGGGTGGGCCTGCAGGGGAGACCCAGTACTTC	CASSLTGGPAGETQYF
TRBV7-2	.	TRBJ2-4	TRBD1	TGTGCCAGCAGATTCGGGACAGGGGCCAAAAACATTCAGTACTTC	CASRFGTGAKNIQYF
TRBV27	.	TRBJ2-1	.	TGTGCCAGCAGTCCCCTCCCTTTACGCGGGCTCTTCTCCTACAATGAGCAGTTCTTC	CASSPLPLRGLFSYNEQFF
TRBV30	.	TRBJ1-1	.	TGTGCCTGGAATAGGGGGAACACTGAAGCTTTCTTT	CAWNRGNTEAFF
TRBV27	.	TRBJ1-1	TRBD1	TGTGCCAGCAGTATATACAGGGGGAGGGTTTTCTTT	CASSIYRGRVFF
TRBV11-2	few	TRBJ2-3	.	TGTGCCAGCAGCTTAGCCCCCCGTGGTAGCAGCTGCACAGATACGCAGTATTTT	CASSLAPRGSSCTDTQYF
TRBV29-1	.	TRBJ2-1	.	TGCAGCGTTGTCGCCTACAATGAGCAGTTCTTC	CSVVAYNEQFF
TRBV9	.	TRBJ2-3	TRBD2	TGTGCCAGCACCAAACCCCCTCCGGGACTAGCGGGAGTAACAGATACGCAGTATTTT	CASTKPPPGLAGVTDTQYF
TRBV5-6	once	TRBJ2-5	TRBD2	TGTGCCAGCAGCTTGTTGGGACTAGCGGGAGACCAAGAGACCCAGTACTTC	CASSLLGLAGDQETQYF
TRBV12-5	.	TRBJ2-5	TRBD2	TGTGCTAGTGGTTTGATTCTTCGGGGGGGAGAGACCCAGTACTTC	CASGLILRGGETQYF
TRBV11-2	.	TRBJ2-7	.	TGTGCCAGCAGTTCCTATACAACAGGGTCCTACGAGCAGTACTTC	CASSSYTTGSYEQYF
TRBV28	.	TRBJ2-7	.	TGTGCCAGCAGTTACCTGGGGGGGCCCTACGAGCAGTACTTC	CASSYLGGPYEQYF
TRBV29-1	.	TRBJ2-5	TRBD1	TGCAGCGTTGAAGGGGACCCTAGACAGGGAGAGACCCAGTACTTC	CSVEGDPRQGETQYF
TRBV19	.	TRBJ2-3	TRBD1	TGTGCCACCCCCCCGGGACAGGGCACAGATACGCAGTATTTT	CATPPGQGTDTQYF
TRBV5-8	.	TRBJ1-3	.	TGTGCCAGCAGCTTGGAAGCCTCTGGAAACACCATATATTTT	CASSLEASGNTIYF
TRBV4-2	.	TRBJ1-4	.	TGTGCCAGCAGCCAACGTAACGAACCAGGGCGTAGGAATGAAAAACTGTTTTTT	CASSQRNEPGRRNEKLFF
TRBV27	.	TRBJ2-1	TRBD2	TGTGCCAGCAGTCTAGCGGGAGACACGCGGGCGGGAGAGCAGTTCTTC	CASSLAGDTRAGEQFF
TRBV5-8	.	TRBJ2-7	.	TGTGCCAGCAGCTCACTGACAGGTCGCTTC	CASSSLTGRF
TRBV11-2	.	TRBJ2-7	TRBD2	TGTGCCAGCAGCGCTAGCGGGAGGGCAACTCGAGAGCAGTACTTC	CASSASGRATREQYF
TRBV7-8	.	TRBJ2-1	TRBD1	TGTGCCAGCAGCTTCGGACAGGATAAGCAGTTCTTC	CASSFGQDKQFF
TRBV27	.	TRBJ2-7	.	TGTGCCAGCAGTTCGGGACAACCCGTCTCCTACGAGCAGTACTTC	CASSSGQPVSYEQYF
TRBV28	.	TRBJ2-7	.	TGTGCCAGCAGTCCTCTCGCACAGGCGAGCTCCTACGAGCAGTACTTC	CASSPLAQASSYEQYF
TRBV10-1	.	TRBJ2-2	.	TGCGCCAGCATGAAAGGACGGGGCACCGGGGAGCTGTTTTTT	CASMKGRGTGELFF
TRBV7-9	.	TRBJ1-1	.	TGTGCCAGCAGCTTAGGGGTGGGCTTGAGCACTGAAGCTTTCTTT	CASSLGVGLSTEAFF
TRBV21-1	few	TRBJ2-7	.	TGTGCCAGCAGCATACGGGACAGGTCCTACGAGCAGTACTTC	CASSIRDRSYEQYF
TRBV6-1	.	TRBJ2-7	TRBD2	TGTGCCAGCAGTGGATTAGCGGGAGGCTCCTACGAGCAGTACTTC	CASSGLAGGSYEQYF
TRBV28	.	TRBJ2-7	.	TGTGCCAGCAGTTACAGGCGGACCTACGAGCAGTACTTC	CASSYRRTYEQYF
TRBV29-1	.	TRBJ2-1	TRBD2	TGCAGCGCCGGACTAGCGGGAGGGCTTTCCTACAATGAGCAGTTCTTC	CSAGLAGGLSYNEQFF
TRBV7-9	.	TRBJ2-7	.	TGTGCCAGCAGCTTAACCGGGGAACTATACGAGCAGTACTTC	CASSLTGELYEQYF
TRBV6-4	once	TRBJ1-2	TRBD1	TGTGCCAGCAGAGACAATCCGGGACAGGGTAACTATGGCTACACCTTC	CASRDNPGQGNYGYTF
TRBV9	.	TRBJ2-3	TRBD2	TGTGCCAGCAGCCCTCACGTCTTGGGGGCGGGAGGGGGCACAGATACGCAGTATTTT	CASSPHVLGAGGGTDTQYF
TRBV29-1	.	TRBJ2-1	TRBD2	TGCAGCGTTGATGAGACTAGCGGTCACAATGAGCAGTTCTTC	CSVDETSGHNEQFF
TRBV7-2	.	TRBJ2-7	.	TGTGCCAGCAGCCTCGACAGGATCTCCTACGAGCAGTACTTC	CASSLDRISYEQYF